Below are 19 T cell receptor beta chains sequenced from a single sample in a study of blood T cell repertoires in COVID-19. Measured with immunoSEQ multiplex PCR; TCRdb has only the in-frame clones, and not every one. The sample lists approximately 82,000 clones; around four fifths were seen once. Sequencing used peripheral blood. The receptor source for this set is a human donor in a cohort sampled during active COVID-19.

The chain carries TRBV5-8 and TRBJ2-1; perhaps TRBD2 as D (6 bases). The CDR3 spans 12 residues. Germline V gene sequence: CDR1 SGHTS, CDR2 YDEGEE. V was cut by 7 bases and J by 7 bases, with 12 bases left in between. The CDR3 coding sequence is TGTGCCAGCCCGAGGGAGGATAATGAGCAGTTCTTC. This sequence encodes CASPREDNEQFF. The entire variable domain, with the rest obtained from reference TRBV5-8 and TRBJ2-1, is as follows: EAGVTQSPTHLIKTRGQQATLRCSPISGHTSVYWYQQALGLGLQFLLWYDEGEERNRGNFPPRFSGRQFPNYSSELNVNALELEDSALYLCASPREDNEQFFGPGTRLTVL.

V and J are TRBV19 and TRBJ1-4, with 8 bases lining up with TRBD1. This CDR3 spans 14 amino acids. J gave up 6 bases and V 6 bases, and 6 bases lay outside the gene matches. Germline V gives CDR1 LNHDA, CDR2 SQIVND (reference sequence). This CDR3 reads CASSRTGIDEKLFF. The DNA of the CDR3 is TGTGCCAGTAGCAGGACAGGGATTGATGAAAAACTGTTTTTT.

This chain connects TRBV6-2 or TRBV6-3 to TRBJ1-5; 11 nucleotides line up with TRBD1. Trimming at V came to 4 bases and at J to 0 bases, leaving 8 bases not matched to a gene. The V gene's germline CDR1 is MNHEY and CDR2 SVGEGT. The CDR3 consists of 18 residues. As DNA, the CDR3 is TGTGCCAGCAGTTCGGACAGGGGGCAGGGATATAGCAATCAGCCCCAGCATTTT. It codes for CASSSDRGQGYSNQPQHF.

The V and J genes are TRBV6-5 and TRBJ1-5; TRBD1 aligns across 7 bases. J lost 2 bases, V lost 6 bases, and 4 bases had no gene match. The CDR3 loop spans 14 amino acids. Germline CDR1 and CDR2: MNHEY and SVGAGI. The CDR3 here is CASRTGAGNQPQHF. The CDR3 DNA follows: TGTGCCAGCAGAACAGGGGCTGGCAATCAGCCCCAGCATTTT.

This clone is a singleton in its sample. The J gene is TRBJ2-7, the V gene TRBV7-8; TRBD1 matches at 9 bases. Germline CDR1 is SGHVS and CDR2 is FQNEAQ. The CDR3 sequence is 17 residues long. V lost 2 bases, J lost 5 bases, and 13 bases stayed unmatched. The CDR3 reads CASSLRGRGQGIHEQYF. The DNA for the CDR3 is TGTGCCAGCAGCTTAAGGGGACGTGGACAGGGGATACACGAGCAGTACTTC.

The rearrangement links TRBV5-1 to TRBJ2-7; 9 bases map to TRBD1. Germline-derived CDR1 and CDR2 are SGHRS and YFSETQ. The CDR3 is made up of 18 amino acids. Germline trimming cut 0 bases from V and 2 bases from J; bases unmatched to any gene: 12. DNA for the CDR3: TGCGCCAGCAGCTTGGCGTGGGGTGGGACAGGGTCTACCTACGAGCAGTACTTC. Its translation: CASSLAWGGTGSTYEQYF.

The chain employs TRBV2 and TRBJ2-4; 7 bases fit TRBD1. Germline trimming cut 8 bases from V and 6 bases from J; bases unmatched to any gene: 7. CDR3 size: 13 residues. CDR1 is SNHLY and CDR2 is FYNNEI in the germline V gene. The CDR3 DNA reads TGTGCCAGCGGGGAGACAGGGACAAACATTCAGTACTTC. It is translated as CASGETGTNIQYF.

This chain joins TRBV15 and TRBJ1-4; 7 bases agree with TRBD1. Germline V gives CDR1 LNHNV, CDR2 YYDKDF (reference sequence). V shed 3 bases and J 6 bases; nucleotides not matched to a gene: 10. The CDR3 runs 16 residues. The CDR3 spells CATSSLGTAVDEKLFF. The CDR3 nucleotides read TGTGCCACCAGCAGTCTAGGGACAGCAGTAGATGAAAAACTGTTTTTT.

This chain links TRBV7-2 with TRBJ2-7; the D gene is possibly TRBD1 (5 bases). V lost 3 bases and J lost 3, with 9 bases in between. The CDR3 loop spans 13 amino acids. CDR1 SGHTA and CDR2 FQGNSA come from the germline V gene. The CDR3 region is CASSLQGGYEQYF. As DNA, the CDR3 is TGTGCCAGCAGCTTGCAGGGCGGCTACGAGCAGTACTTC.

The V and J genes are TRBV7-8 and TRBJ1-1; tentatively, D is TRBD1 (6 bases). The V end was cut by 0 bases, the J end by 1 base, with 15 bases between. The germline V gene encodes CDR1 SGHVS and CDR2 FQNEAQ. The CDR3 spans 17 residues. This chain's CDR3 is CASSLAHGGRWNTEAFF. The CDR3 DNA reads TGTGCCAGCAGCTTAGCGCATGGGGGCCGTTGGAACACTGAAGCTTTCTTT.

The V call is TRBV5-1, the J call TRBJ1-4; possible D gene TRBD1, 6 bases. V was shortened by 4 bases and J by 7 bases, with 14 bases between the two germline ends. Germline V gene data show CDR1 as SGHRS and CDR2 as YFSETQ. CDR3 length: 14 amino acids. This CDR3 reads CASSPARGTEKLFF. CDR3 DNA: TGCGCCAGCAGCCCGGCCAGGGGTACTGAAAAACTGTTTTTT.

The V gene is TRBV5-1, the J gene TRBJ2-7; 11 bases fit TRBD1. Germline lookup yields CDR1 SGHRS and CDR2 YFSETQ. This CDR3 is built from 15 residues. V lost 2 bases and J lost 3; bases outside the gene matches: 4. The CDR3 sequence: CASSFSGTGGYEQYF. In nucleotides, the CDR3 is TGCGCCAGCAGCTTTAGTGGGACAGGGGGCTACGAGCAGTACTTC.

The chain is built from TRBV30 and TRBJ1-1; no clear D gene. CDR3 length equals 13 residues. Between the trimmed V and J ends, which lost 3 bases and 5 bases, there was a span of 13 bases. Germline loops: CDR1 GTSNPN, CDR2 SVGIG (reference sequence). The CDR3 coding sequence is TGTGCCTGGAGCCGGGGAGGGAGGACTGAAGCTTTCTTT. This codes for CAWSRGGRTEAFF. The whole variable domain, remainder taken from reference TRBV30 and TRBJ1-1, is SQTIHQWPATLVQPVGSPLSLECTVEGTSNPNLYWYRQAAGRGLQLLFYSVGIGQISSEVPQNLSASRPQDRQFILSSKKLLLSDSGFYLCAWSRGGRTEAFFGQGTRLTVV.

This chain uses TRBV5-1 with TRBJ2-5, with 8 positions matching TRBD2. The junction had 5 bases not matched to a gene; V was cut back by 0 bases and J by 1 base. CDR1 is SGHRS and CDR2 is YFSETQ in the germline V gene. CDR3 length: 16 residues. The CDR3 DNA follows: TGCGCCAGCAGCTTGGCTCTAGCGGGCTTCCAAGAGACCCAGTACTTC. Protein sequence: CASSLALAGFQETQYF.

In DNA form, the CDR3 reads TGTGCCAGCAGATCTCCGGGCGGGGACAGGAACACCGGGGAGCTGTTTTTT. Translating it yields CASRSPGGDRNTGELFF. The chain uses TRBV2 and TRBJ2-2, with D perhaps TRBD1 (7 bases). The CDR3 runs 17 residues. CDR1 and CDR2 from the germline V gene are SNHLY and FYNNEI. V was trimmed by 6 bases and J by 1 base, leaving 18 bases between them.

The rearrangement joins TRBV7-9 to TRBJ2-1; 8 positions agree with TRBD1. V lost 7 bases, J lost 2 bases, and 4 bases stayed unmatched. CDR3 length: 14 amino acids. Germline assignment: CDR1 SEHNR and CDR2 FQNEAQ (reference sequence). CDR3 loop: CASTPGQAYNEQFF. The CDR3 DNA reads as TGTGCCAGCACCCCGGGACAGGCCTACAATGAGCAGTTCTTC.

This clone was detected many times. The chain has TRBV19 and TRBJ1-4; D gene uncertain. Looked up from germline, CDR1 is LNHDA and CDR2 is SQIVND (reference sequence). V dropped 3 bases and J dropped 6 bases, with 14 bases sitting between them. The CDR3 spans 15 residues. The CDR3 spells CASSILTGFDEKLFF. CDR3 nucleotides: TGTGCCAGTAGTATTTTGACCGGGTTCGATGAAAAACTGTTTTTT.

Only one count was recorded for this clone. The chain joins TRBV2 to TRBJ2-7; D possibly corresponds to TRBD1 (6 bases). This CDR3 is built from 13 residues. Deletions cut 6 bases from V and 3 bases from J, with 12 bases between. Germline CDR1 SNHLY, CDR2 FYNNEI. CDR3 sequence reads: CASRRTDYYEQYF. The CDR3 DNA is TGTGCCAGCAGGAGGACAGATTACTACGAGCAGTACTTC.

A few counts support this clone. J is TRBJ1-6 and V is TRBV25-1, with D perhaps TRBD1 (5 bases). Germline CDR1 reads MGHDK; CDR2 reads SYGVNS. The germline V and J ends were trimmed by 6 bases and 4 bases, with 13 bases remaining between them. The CDR3 is 15 residues long. CDR3 region: CASSPTDLYNSPLHF. CDR3 sequence (DNA): TGTGCCAGCAGCCCGACAGACCTTTATAATTCACCCCTCCACTTT.